Shown below are 2 T cell receptor beta chains from a single sample sequenced in a study of blood T cell repertoires in COVID-19. Generated by immunoSEQ multiplex PCR, the TCRdb table keeps only in-frame clones and is missing some. This table holds about 350,000 clones, roughly 90% found once. The sample consisted of PBMCs or T cells enriched from blood (not recorded which). Receptor source: a woman aged 25 to 39 who had recovered from COVID-19.

The gene calls are TRBV6-5 and TRBJ1-5; D is ambiguous. The CDR3 is 13 residues long. Trimming stripped 5 bases from V and 0 bases from J, with 5 bases between. Germline V lookup: CDR1 MNHEY, CDR2 SVGAGI. The CDR3 DNA sequence: TGTGCCAGCAGTCAATTTAGCAATCAGCCCCAGCATTTT. Residues: CASSQFSNQPQHF.

The genes are TRBV29-1 and TRBJ2-1; 8 bases are shared with TRBD1. This CDR3 contains 16 residues. In germline, CDR1 is SQVTM, CDR2 ANQGSEA. The junction had 7 bases not matched to a gene; V was cut back by 3 bases and J by 0 bases. CDR3 protein: CSVEGQATRSYNEQFF. The CDR3 DNA reads TGCAGCGTTGAGGGACAGGCCACCCGCTCCTACAATGAGCAGTTCTTC.